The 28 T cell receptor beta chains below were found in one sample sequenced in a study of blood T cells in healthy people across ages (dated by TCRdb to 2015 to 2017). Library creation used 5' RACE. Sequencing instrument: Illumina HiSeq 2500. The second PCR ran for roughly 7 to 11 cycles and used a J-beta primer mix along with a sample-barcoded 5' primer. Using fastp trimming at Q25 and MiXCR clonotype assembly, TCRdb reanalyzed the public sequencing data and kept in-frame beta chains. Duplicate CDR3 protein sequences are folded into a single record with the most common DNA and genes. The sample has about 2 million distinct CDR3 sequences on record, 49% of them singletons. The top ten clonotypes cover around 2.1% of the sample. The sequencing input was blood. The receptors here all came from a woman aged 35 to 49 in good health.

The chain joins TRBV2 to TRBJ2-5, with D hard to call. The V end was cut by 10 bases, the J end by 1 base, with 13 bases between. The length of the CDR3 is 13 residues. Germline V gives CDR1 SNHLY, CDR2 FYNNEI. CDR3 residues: CATKSGRQETQYF. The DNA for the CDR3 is TGTGCCACCAAATCGGGCCGCCAAGAGACCCAGTACTTC.

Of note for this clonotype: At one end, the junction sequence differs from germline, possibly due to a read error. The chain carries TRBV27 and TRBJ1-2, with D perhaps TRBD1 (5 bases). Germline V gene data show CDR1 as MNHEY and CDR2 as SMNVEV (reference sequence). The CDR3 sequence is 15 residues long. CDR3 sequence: CASSLSYRDFYGYTF. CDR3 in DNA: TGTGCCAGCAGTTTGTCATATAGGGACTTCTATGGTTACACCTTC.

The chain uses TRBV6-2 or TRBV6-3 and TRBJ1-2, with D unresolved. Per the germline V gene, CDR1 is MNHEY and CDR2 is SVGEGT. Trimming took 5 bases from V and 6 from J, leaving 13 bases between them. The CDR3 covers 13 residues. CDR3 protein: CASSHRLGDGYTF. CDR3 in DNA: TGTGCCAGCAGTCACCGGTTAGGTGATGGCTACACCTTC.

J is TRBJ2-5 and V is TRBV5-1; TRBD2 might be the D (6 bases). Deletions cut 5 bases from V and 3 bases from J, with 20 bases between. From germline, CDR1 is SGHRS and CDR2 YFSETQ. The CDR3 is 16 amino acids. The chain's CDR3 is CASRGRRSGNEETQYF. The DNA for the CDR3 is TGCGCCAGCAGGGGGAGGAGGTCGGGGAATGAAGAGACCCAGTACTTC.

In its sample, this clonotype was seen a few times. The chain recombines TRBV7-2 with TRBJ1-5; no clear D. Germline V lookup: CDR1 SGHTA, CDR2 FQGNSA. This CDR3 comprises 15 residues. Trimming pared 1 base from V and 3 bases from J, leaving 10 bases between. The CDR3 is CASSLGGLNNQPQHF. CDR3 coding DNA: TGTGCCAGCAGCTTAGGAGGGTTGAACAATCAGCCCCAGCATTTT.

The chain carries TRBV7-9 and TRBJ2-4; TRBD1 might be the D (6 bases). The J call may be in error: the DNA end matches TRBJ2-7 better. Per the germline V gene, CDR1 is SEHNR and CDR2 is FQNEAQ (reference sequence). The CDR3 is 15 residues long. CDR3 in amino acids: CASSPLRGIPCEQYF. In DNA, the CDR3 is TGTGCCAGCAGCCCCCTGAGGGGGATCCCCTGCGAGCAGTACTTC.

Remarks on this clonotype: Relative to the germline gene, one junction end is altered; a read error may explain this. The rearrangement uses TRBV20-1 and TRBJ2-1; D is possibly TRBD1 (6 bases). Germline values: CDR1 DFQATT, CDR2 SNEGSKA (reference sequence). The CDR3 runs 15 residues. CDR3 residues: CSAREQGVSHNEQFF. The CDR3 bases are TGCAGTGCTAGGGAACAGGGTGTCTCCCACAATGAGCAGTTCTTC.

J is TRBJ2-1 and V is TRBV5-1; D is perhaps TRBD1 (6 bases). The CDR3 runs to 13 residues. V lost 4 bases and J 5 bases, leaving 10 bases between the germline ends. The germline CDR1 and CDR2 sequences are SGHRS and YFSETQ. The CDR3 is CASSGGQHNEQFF. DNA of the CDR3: TGCGCCAGCAGCGGCGGACAGCACAATGAGCAGTTCTTC.

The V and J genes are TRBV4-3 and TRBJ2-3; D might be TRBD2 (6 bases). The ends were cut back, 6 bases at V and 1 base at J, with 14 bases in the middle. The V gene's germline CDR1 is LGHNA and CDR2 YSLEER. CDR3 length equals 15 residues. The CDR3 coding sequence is TGCGCCAGCAGTCCCCGGGCGGGGCGCACAGATACGCAGTATTTT. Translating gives CASSPRAGRTDTQYF.

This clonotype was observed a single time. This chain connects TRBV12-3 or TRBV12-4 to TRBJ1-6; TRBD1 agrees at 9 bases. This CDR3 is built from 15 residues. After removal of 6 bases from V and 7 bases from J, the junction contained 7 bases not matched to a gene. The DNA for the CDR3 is TGTGCCAGCAGCCTCTGGACAGGGGAAAATTCACCCCTCCACTTT. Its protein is CASSLWTGENSPLHF.

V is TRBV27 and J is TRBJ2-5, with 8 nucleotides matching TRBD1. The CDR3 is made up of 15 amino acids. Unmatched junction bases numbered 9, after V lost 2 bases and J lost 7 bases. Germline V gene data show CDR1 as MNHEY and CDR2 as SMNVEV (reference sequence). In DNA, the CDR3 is TGTGCCAGCAGTTTAGGGCAGGGGGCGAGAGGGACCCAGTACTTC. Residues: CASSLGQGARGTQYF.

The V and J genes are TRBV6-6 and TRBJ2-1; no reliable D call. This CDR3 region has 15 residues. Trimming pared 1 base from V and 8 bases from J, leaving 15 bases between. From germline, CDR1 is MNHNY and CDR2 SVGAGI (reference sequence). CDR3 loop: CASSYYSPLNDEQFF. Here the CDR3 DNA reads TGTGCCAGCAGTTACTATAGCCCGTTGAACGATGAGCAGTTCTTC.

CDR3: CASSYEPSSYNSPLHF. CDR3 bases: TGTGCCAGCAGTTACGAGCCGAGCTCCTATAATTCACCCCTCCACTTT. The genes are TRBV6-6 and TRBJ1-6; D unclear. Trimming shortened V by 2 bases and J by 0 bases, and 8 bases separated the two germline ends. This CDR3 is 16 amino acids long. Germline values: CDR1 MNHNY, CDR2 SVGAGI (reference sequence).

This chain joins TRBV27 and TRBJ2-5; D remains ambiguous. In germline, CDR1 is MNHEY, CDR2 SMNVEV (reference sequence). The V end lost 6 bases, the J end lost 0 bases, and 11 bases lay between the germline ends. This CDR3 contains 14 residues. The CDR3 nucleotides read TGTGCCAGCAGACGGATAGGGAACCAAGAGACCCAGTACTTC. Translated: CASRRIGNQETQYF.

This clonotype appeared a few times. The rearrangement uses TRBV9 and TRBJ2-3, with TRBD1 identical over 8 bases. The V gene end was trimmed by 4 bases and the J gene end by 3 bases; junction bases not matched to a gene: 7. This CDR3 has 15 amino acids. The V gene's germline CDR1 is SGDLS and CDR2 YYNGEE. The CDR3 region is CASSPVTGVTDTQYF. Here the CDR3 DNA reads TGTGCCAGCAGCCCCGTGACAGGGGTAACAGATACGCAGTATTTT.

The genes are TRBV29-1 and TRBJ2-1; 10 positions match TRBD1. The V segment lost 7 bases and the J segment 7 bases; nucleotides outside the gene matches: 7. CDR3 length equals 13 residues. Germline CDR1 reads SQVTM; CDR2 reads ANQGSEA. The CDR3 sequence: CSGGQGVGNEQFF. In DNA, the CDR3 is TGCAGCGGTGGACAGGGGGTTGGGAATGAGCAGTTCTTC.

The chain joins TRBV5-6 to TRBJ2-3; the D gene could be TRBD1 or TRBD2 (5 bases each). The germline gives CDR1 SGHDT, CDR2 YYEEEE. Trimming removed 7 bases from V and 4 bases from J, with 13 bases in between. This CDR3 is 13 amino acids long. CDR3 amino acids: CASFGQGPDTQYF. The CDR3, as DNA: TGTGCCAGCTTCGGTCAGGGACCAGATACGCAGTATTTT.

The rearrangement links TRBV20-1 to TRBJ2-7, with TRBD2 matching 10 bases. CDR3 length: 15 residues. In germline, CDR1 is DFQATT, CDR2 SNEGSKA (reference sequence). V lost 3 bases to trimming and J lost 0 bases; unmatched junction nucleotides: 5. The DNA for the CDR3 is TGCAGTGCTAGTTTAGCGGGGGGCAACTCCTACGAGCAGTACTTC. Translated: CSASLAGGNSYEQYF.

CDR3 sequence reads: CSASPGGAGTQYF. CDR3 nucleotide sequence: TGCAGTGCTAGTCCCGGGGGGGCTGGTACGCAGTATTTT. The chain combines TRBV20-1 with TRBJ2-3; TRBD2 aligns across 8 bases. Trimming cost V 3 bases and J 8 bases; bases outside gene matches: 7. The CDR3 is made up of 13 amino acids. CDR1 DFQATT and CDR2 SNEGSKA come from the germline V gene (reference sequence).

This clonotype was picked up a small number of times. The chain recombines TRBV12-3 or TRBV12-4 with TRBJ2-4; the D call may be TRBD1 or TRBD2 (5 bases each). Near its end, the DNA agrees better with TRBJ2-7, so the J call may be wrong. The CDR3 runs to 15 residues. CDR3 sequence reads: CASRRGNLQFDEQYF. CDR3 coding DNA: TGTGCCAGCAGGAGGGGAAATCTGCAGTTTGACGAGCAGTACTTC.

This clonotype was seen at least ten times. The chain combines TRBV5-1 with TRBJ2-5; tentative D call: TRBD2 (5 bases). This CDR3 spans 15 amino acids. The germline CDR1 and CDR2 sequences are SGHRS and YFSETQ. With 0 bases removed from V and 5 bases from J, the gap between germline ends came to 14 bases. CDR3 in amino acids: CASSLDPGSGETQYF. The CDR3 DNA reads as TGCGCCAGCAGCTTGGATCCGGGTTCGGGGGAGACCCAGTACTTC.

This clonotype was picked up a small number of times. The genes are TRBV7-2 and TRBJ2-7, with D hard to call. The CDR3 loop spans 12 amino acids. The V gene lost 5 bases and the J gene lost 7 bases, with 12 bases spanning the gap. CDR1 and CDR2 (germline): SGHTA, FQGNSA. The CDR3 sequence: CASSPIPQEQYF. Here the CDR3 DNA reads TGTGCCAGCAGCCCGATACCACAAGAGCAGTACTTC.

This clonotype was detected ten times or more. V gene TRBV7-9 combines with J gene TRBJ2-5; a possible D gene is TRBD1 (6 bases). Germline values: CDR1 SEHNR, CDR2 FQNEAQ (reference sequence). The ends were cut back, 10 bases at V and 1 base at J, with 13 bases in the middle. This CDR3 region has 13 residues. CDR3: CATQWGPQETQYF. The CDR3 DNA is TGTGCCACCCAGTGGGGGCCCCAAGAGACCCAGTACTTC.

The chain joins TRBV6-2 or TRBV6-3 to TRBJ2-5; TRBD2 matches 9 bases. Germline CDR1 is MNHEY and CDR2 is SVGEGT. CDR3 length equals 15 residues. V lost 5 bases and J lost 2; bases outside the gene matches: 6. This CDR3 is CASSDLAGIQETQYF. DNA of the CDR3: TGTGCCAGCAGTGATCTAGCGGGGATACAAGAGACCCAGTACTTC.

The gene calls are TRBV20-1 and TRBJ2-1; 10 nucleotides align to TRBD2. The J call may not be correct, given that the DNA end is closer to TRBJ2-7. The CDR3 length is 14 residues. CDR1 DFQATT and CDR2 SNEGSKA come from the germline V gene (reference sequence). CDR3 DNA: TGCAGTGCTATTCCAGCGGGGGGGTACAATGAGCAGTACTTC. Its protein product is CSAIPAGGYNEQYF.

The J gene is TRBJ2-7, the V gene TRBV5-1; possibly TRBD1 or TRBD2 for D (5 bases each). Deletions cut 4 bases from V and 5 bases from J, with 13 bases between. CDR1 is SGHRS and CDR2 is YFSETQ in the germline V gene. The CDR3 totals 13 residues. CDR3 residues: CASSTGRVDEQYF. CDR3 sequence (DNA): TGCGCCAGCAGCACGGGGCGGGTTGACGAGCAGTACTTC. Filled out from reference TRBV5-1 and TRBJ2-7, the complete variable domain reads KAGVTQTPRYLIKTRGQQVTLSCSPISGHRSVSWYQQTPGQGLQFLFEYFSETQRNKGNFPGRFSGRQFSNSRSEMNVSTLELGDSALYLCASSTGRVDEQYFGPGTRLTVT.

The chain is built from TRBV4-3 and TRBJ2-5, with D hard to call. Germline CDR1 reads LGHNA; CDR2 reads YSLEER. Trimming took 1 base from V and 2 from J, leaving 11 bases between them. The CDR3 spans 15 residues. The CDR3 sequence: CASSQAWASQETQYF. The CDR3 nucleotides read TGCGCCAGCAGCCAAGCCTGGGCTAGTCAAGAGACCCAGTACTTC.

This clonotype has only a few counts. This CDR3 reads CASSLRTGSTGELFF. As DNA, the CDR3 is TGTGCCAGCAGCCTTCGGACAGGCTCAACCGGGGAGCTGTTTTTT. The chain combines TRBV6-4 with TRBJ2-2; 7 bases line up with TRBD1. Germline V gene sequence: CDR1 MRHNA, CDR2 SNTAGT. Trimming removed 6 bases from V and 5 bases from J; junction bases left unmatched: 9. The CDR3 has 15 residues.